The TCR beta chain under discussion was sequenced for a study of response to subunit inactivated influenza vaccine. One entry per CDR3 protein results from TCRdb running MiXCR on the RT-PCR reads. The sample lists around 530,000 distinct CDR3 sequences; 12% were seen once. This clonotype was detected only a few times. No antigen is known for it. The study's findings and limits: Each seasonal flu vaccination may recruit only limited new T cells, authors suggested.

Per the germline V gene, CDR1 is SGHRS and CDR2 is YFSETQ. This CDR3 has 13 residues. Trimming cost V 3 bases and J 6 bases; bases outside gene matches: 4. Sequencing was performed on PBMCs from blood, taken on the day of vaccination. The chain recombines TRBV5-1 with TRBJ2-3; TRBD2 agrees at 7 bases. This clonotype originated in a man between 45 and 60 years old who received an inactivated influenza vaccine. CDR3 in DNA: TGCGCCAGCAGCTCAACAGCGGGGGATACGCAGTATTTT. Its protein is CASSSTAGDTQYF.